This T cell receptor (beta chain) was identified in a study of cytomegalovirus exposure and HLA in healthy donors. Overall study findings and caveats: Later on, an analysis tied over 15,000 TCR beta sequences to HLA alleles at 0.05 false discovery rate.

Remarks on this clone: What it binds is unknown.

Germline assignment: CDR1 MNHNY and CDR2 SVGAGI (reference sequence). The CDR3 consists of 14 residues. V was cut by 6 bases and J by 7 bases, with 16 bases left in between. The PCR ran on 60 Vbeta and 13 Jbeta primers. Sequencing was performed with immunoSEQ multiplex PCR; in TCRdb, only in-frame clones are kept and a portion is missing. Of about 110,000 clones listed, around 85% are singletons. The chain couples TRBV6-6 to TRBJ1-5; D not certain. The sequencing sample was made of PBMCs. The TCR sequence derives from a middle-aged man in good health and CMV-seronegative. The CDR3 DNA follows: TGTGCCAGCAGCCCCGCCGACGTCGGGCAGCCCCAGCATTTT. Encoded protein: CASSPADVGQPQHF.